This T cell receptor beta chain was sequenced in a study of blood T cell repertoires in COVID-19. From germline, CDR1 is SGHAT and CDR2 FQNNGV. The CDR3 sequence is 16 residues long. Trimming removed 0 bases from V and 0 bases from J, with 9 bases in between. Sequencing used immunoSEQ multiplex PCR; TCRdb keeps in-frame clones, though not all of them. The table records 150,000 to 200,000 clones, 88% of them present only once. The chain couples TRBV11-2 to TRBJ1-3, with D hard to call. This clonotype was obtained from a man aged 35 to 55 with active or convalescent COVID-19. Sequencing input: peripheral blood. This chain's CDR3 is CASSLDIGFSGNTIYF. CDR3 nucleotide sequence: TGTGCCAGCAGCTTAGATATTGGCTTCTCTGGAAACACCATATATTTT.